The clone carrying this T cell receptor beta chain came up many times. What it recognizes is unknown. A unique molecular identifier was attached to every TCR cDNA molecule. TCRdb processed the 5' RACE reads anew with MiXCR; each CDR3 protein has one entry. In the table there are more than 25,000 distinct CDR3 sequences, approximately 7% of which are singletons. The CDR3 spans 13 residues. The V gene's germline CDR1 is DFQATT and CDR2 SNEGSKA (reference sequence). V dropped 1 base and J dropped 6 bases, with 9 bases sitting between them. The sample belongs to a study of spatial heterogeneity in lung cancer. Study-wide context: Across tumor regions, counts of TCR transcripts showed a strong correlation with a T cell module score derived from matched bulk RNA-seq.

Time point denoted: sample taken at primary tumor resection. Whole RNA obtained from tumor, nontumor lung or frozen PBMC underwent sequencing without sorting. Whole-study results and caveats: Tracking of ubiquitous and regional nonsynonymous mutations by counts of ubiquitous and regional expanded TCRs, respectively, was seen. Mutation counts in tumors were tracked by counts of expanded intratumoral alpha and beta TCRs.

This chain links TRBV20-1 with TRBJ1-4; D not certain. The sequenced sample was lung tumor tissue, obtained at surgery. This TCR was sampled from a male donor with early-stage non-small cell lung cancer. The CDR3: CSARVRLDEKLFF. Written as DNA, the CDR3 is TGCAGTGCTAGAGTTCGACTTGATGAAAAACTGTTTTTT.